These 14 T cell receptor beta chains were sequenced from one sample in a study of blood T cell repertoires in COVID-19. Assay: immunoSEQ multiplex PCR; the TCRdb copy retains only in-frame clones and omits some. The sample yields 130,000 to 150,000 clones, 84% seen once. The sample comprised PBMCs or T cells enriched from blood (not recorded which). The receptors derive from a middle-aged man with acute COVID-19.

The V gene is TRBV24-1, the J gene TRBJ2-5; TRBD2 is a possible D gene (5 bases). CDR1 is KGHDR, CDR2 SFDVKD, per germline. The CDR3 is 15 amino acids. V lost 0 bases to trimming and J lost 7 bases, with 14 bases between them. The CDR3 spells CATSDLVLEVGTQYF. CDR3 nucleotides: TGTGCCACCAGTGATTTGGTTTTGGAGGTGGGGACCCAGTACTTC.

The chain's CDR3 is CASSPTGNRANVLTF. The CDR3 nucleotides read TGTGCCAGCAGCCCCACAGGGAATCGGGCCAACGTCCTGACTTTC. The chain couples TRBV7-9 to TRBJ2-6, with D tentatively TRBD1 (6 bases). The V end was cut by 5 bases, the J end by 5 bases, with 13 bases between. The V gene's germline CDR1 is SEHNR and CDR2 FQNEAQ (reference sequence). This CDR3 has 15 amino acids.

The V call is TRBV21-1, the J call TRBJ2-4; TRBD1, the table's D call, lacks a check against the DNA. TRBV21-1 is marked as a pseudogene. There are 15 residues in the CDR3. CDR3 amino acids: CASSGKGQGENIQYF. In nucleotides, the CDR3 is TGTGCCAGCAGCGGCAAGGGACAGGGGGAAAACATTCAGTACTTC.

V usage is TRBV6-5 and J usage is TRBJ2-2; TRBD1 matches at 7 bases. The CDR3 is 15 amino acids. Trimming removed 2 bases from V and 2 bases from J; junction bases left unmatched: 2. Looked up from germline, CDR1 is MNHEY and CDR2 is SVGAGI. CDR3 bases: TGTGCCAGCAGTTACAGGGGGCGCAACACCGGGGAGCTGTTTTTT. It translates to CASSYRGRNTGELFF.

The chain is built from TRBV28 and TRBJ1-4; no firm D call. V lost 4 bases and J 8 bases, leaving 14 bases between the germline ends. Germline values: CDR1 MDHEN, CDR2 SYDVKM. The CDR3 covers 14 residues. The CDR3 region is CASSSPAGGEKLFF. CDR3 nucleotides: TGTGCCAGCAGTTCCCCGGCGGGAGGAGAAAAACTGTTTTTT.

The V call is TRBV28, the J call TRBJ1-3; weak D call: TRBD1 (5 bases). CDR1 and CDR2 from the germline V gene are MDHEN and SYDVKM. V gave up 5 bases and J gave up 0 bases, with 17 bases separating them. The CDR3 has 17 residues. Here the CDR3 reads CASSLLDTLGSGNTIYF. The CDR3 DNA reads TGTGCCAGCAGTCTCTTGGACACATTGGGCTCTGGAAACACCATATATTTT.

The genes are TRBV11-3 and TRBJ2-5; 11 nucleotides align to TRBD2. This CDR3 has 16 amino acids. V shed 5 bases and J 0 bases; nucleotides not matched to a gene: 5. Per the germline V gene, CDR1 is SGHNT and CDR2 is YENEEA. CDR3: CASSTRLAGHQETQYF. Written as DNA, the CDR3 is TGTGCCAGCAGCACAAGACTAGCGGGACACCAAGAGACCCAGTACTTC.

The CDR3 loop is CASSLAWGRGEKLFF. For the CDR3, the DNA is TGTGCCAGCAGCTTAGCGTGGGGGCGCGGGGAAAAACTGTTTTTT. The chain links TRBV7-6 to TRBJ1-4; possibly TRBD1 for D (6 bases). The CDR3 contains 15 residues. Per the germline V gene, CDR1 is SGHVS and CDR2 is FNYEAQ. V lost 0 bases and J 8 bases, leaving 13 bases between the germline ends.

The chain joins TRBV27 to TRBJ1-6, with D perhaps matching TRBD1 (6 bases). This CDR3 is 15 amino acids long. Germline V lookup: CDR1 MNHEY, CDR2 SMNVEV (reference sequence). V lost 1 base to trimming and J lost 5 bases, with 9 bases between them. The CDR3 nucleotides are TGTGCCAGCAGTTTATGGGAGGGGGATAATTCACCCCTCCACTTT. It is translated as CASSLWEGDNSPLHF.

This clone was found once. The rearrangement joins TRBV3-1 (or the pseudogene TRBV3-2) to TRBJ2-1; TRBD2 agrees at 13 bases. V shed 6 bases and J 7 bases; nucleotides not matched to a gene: 9. In germline, CDR1 is LGHDT, CDR2 YNNKEL (reference sequence). This CDR3 is built from 16 residues. CDR3 bases: TGTGCCAGCAGTGGACTAGCGGGAGTTATTTTAAATGAGCAGTTCTTC. Encoded protein: CASSGLAGVILNEQFF.

The chain links TRBV11-2 to TRBJ2-3; D is unresolved. Per germline, CDR1 SGHAT and CDR2 FQNNGV. The CDR3 is 15 amino acids. V lost 5 bases and J lost 2, with 14 bases in between. CDR3 sequence (DNA): TGTGCCAGCAGCACCCGACTCCAAAACACAGATACGCAGTATTTT. Its translation is CASSTRLQNTDTQYF.

The rearrangement uses TRBV13 and TRBJ2-7; TRBD2 is a possible D gene (5 bases). Germline V gene sequence: CDR1 PRHDT, CDR2 FYEKMQ (reference sequence). CDR3 size: 16 residues. V was trimmed by 2 bases and J by 3 bases, leaving 17 bases between them. Here the CDR3 DNA reads TGTGCCAGCAGCTTAACCTTACGCGGGTCCTTCTACGAGCAGTACTTC. Translation: CASSLTLRGSFYEQYF.

The chain recombines TRBV10-2 with TRBJ1-5, with TRBD1 matching over 7 bases. Germline V CDR1 and CDR2: WSHSY, SAAADI. The length of the CDR3 is 13 residues. V was clipped by 5 bases and J by 4 bases; unmatched bases: 2. CDR3 coding DNA: TGCGCCAGCAGTCCGGACAGGAATCAGCCCCAGCATTTT. Translating it yields CASSPDRNQPQHF.

The chain couples TRBV11-2 to TRBJ2-1; TRBD2 might be the D (5 bases). Germline V gives CDR1 SGHAT, CDR2 FQNNGV. The CDR3 is 13 amino acids. Trimming removed 6 bases from V and 6 bases from J, with 12 bases in between. CDR3 nucleotides: TGTGCCAGCAGATTCGACTATAGCAATGAGCAGTTCTTC. The encoded protein is CASRFDYSNEQFF.